The source of this T cell receptor beta chain is a study of shared clonotypes between healthy human individuals. The CDR3 extends over 14 amino acids. Trimming shortened V by 5 bases and J by 8 bases, and 17 bases separated the two germline ends. Germline lookup yields CDR1 MNHEY and CDR2 SMNVEV (reference sequence). The protocol was immunoSEQ multiplex PCR, while the TCRdb copy is restricted to in-frame clones and leaves out a portion. The sample carries about 2.4 million clones, approximately 92% recorded once. What was sequenced was naive CD4+ T cells sorted from blood. This sample's subset: CD45RA+ positively selected. The chain recombines TRBV27 with TRBJ2-3; maybe TRBD2 (7 bases). The TCR originated in a man in his late teens or twenties in good health. The CDR3: CASSASAGAGTQYF. DNA for the CDR3: TGTGCCAGCAGTGCTAGCGCGGGGGCGGGTACGCAGTATTTT.